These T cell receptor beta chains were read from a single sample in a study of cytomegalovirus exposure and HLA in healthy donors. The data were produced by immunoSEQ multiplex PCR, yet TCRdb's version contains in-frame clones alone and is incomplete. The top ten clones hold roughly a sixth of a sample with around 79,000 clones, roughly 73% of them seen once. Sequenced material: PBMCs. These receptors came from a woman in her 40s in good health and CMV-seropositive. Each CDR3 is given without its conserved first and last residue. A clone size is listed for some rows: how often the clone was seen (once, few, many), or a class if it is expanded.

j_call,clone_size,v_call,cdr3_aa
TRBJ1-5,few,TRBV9,ASSVSGHLNQPQH
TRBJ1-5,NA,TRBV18,ASSQGQSRQPQH
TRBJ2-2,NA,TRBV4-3,ASSQDRGLAGEGGELF
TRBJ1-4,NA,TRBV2,ASRDRVEKLF
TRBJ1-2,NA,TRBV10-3,AISFQGYGYT
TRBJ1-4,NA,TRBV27,ASRVQGANEKLF
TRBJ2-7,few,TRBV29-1,SARTGGYEQY
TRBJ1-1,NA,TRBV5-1,ASSRRQGLNTEAF
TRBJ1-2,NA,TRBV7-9,ASSLDSADIYGYT
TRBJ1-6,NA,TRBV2,ASSRDSSYNSPLH
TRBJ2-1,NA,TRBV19,ASSIGGNEQF
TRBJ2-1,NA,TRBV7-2,ASSPASGLANEQF
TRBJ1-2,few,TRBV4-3,ASSQDPGRETTFSYGYT
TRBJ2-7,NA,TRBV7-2,ASSLARTGPLGEQY
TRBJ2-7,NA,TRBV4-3,ASSQDSRGEQY
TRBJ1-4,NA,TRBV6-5,ASSYSGVREKLF
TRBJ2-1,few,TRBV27,ASSLIPGRNEQF
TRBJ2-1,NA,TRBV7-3,ASSPTPSSANEQF
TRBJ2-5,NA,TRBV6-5,ASSGQVQETQY
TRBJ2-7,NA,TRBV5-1,ASSLGWTSVTYEQY
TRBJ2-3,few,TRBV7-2,ASSSGSSYTDTQY
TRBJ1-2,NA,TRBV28,ASCSGGMMYGYT
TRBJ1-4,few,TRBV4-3,ASSRLTNSNEKLF
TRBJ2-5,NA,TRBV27,ASSVSGGAGETQY
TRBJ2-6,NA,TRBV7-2,ASSLNPSGANVLT
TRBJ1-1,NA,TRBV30,AWSPGGDTEAF
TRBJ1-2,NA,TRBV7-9,ASSFGGYGYT
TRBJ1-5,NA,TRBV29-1,SVVGQGNQPQH